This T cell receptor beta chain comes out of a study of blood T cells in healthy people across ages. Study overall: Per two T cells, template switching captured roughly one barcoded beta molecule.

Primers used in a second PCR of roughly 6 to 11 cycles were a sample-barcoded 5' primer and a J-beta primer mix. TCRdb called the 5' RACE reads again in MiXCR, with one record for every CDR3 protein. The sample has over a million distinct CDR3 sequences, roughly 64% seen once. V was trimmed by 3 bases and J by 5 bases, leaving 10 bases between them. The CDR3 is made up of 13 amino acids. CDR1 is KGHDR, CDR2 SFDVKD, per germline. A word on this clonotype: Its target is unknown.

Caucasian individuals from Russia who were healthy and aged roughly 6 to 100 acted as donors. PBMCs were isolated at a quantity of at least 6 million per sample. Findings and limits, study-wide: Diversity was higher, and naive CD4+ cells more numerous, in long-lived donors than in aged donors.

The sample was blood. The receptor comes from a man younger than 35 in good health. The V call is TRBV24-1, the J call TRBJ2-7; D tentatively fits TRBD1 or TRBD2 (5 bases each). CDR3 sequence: CATSDAGSHEQYF. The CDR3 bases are TGTGCCACCAGTGATGCAGGGAGTCACGAGCAGTACTTC.